A single sample gave rise to the 21 T cell receptor beta chains below, sequenced in a study of cytomegalovirus exposure and HLA in healthy donors. PCR was performed using 60 Vbeta and 13 Jbeta primers. Measured with immunoSEQ multiplex PCR; TCRdb has only the in-frame clones, and not every one. The table lists about 100,000 clones, around 80% of them singletons. Sequencing was carried out using PBMCs. The source is a female donor in good health and CMV-seropositive.

The chain recombines TRBV10-2 with TRBJ1-1; tentatively, D is TRBD1 (5 bases). The germline CDR1 and CDR2 sequences are WSHSY and SAAADI. The CDR3 runs 13 residues. V was cut by 7 bases and J by 4 bases, with 13 bases left in between. The CDR3 region is CASTDPTGTEAFF. CDR3 DNA: TGCGCCAGCACCGACCCTACAGGCACTGAAGCTTTCTTT.

V and J are TRBV28 and TRBJ1-5, with 9 bases that match TRBD1. V lost 3 bases and J lost 7; bases outside the gene matches: 7. Germline CDR1 reads MDHEN; CDR2 reads SYDVKM. The length of the CDR3 is 15 residues. CDR3 DNA: TGTGCCAGCAGTTTTGGGGACAGGGAGGAACAGCCCCAGCATTTT. This encodes CASSFGDREEQPQHF.

This chain connects TRBV6-6 to TRBJ2-1; TRBD1 agrees at 8 bases. CDR3 length equals 13 residues. V was clipped by 2 bases and J by 12 bases; unmatched bases: 6. CDR1 and CDR2 from the germline V gene are MNHNY and SVGAGI (reference sequence). The CDR3 is CASSYDTGGVQFF. CDR3 coding DNA: TGTGCCAGCAGTTACGATACAGGGGGAGTGCAGTTCTTC.

The rearrangement joins TRBV5-8 to TRBJ2-3; no clear D gene. There are 16 residues in the CDR3. Germline CDR1 and CDR2: SGHTS and YDEGEE. Between the trimmed V and J ends, which lost 1 base and 2 bases, there was a span of 14 bases. CDR3 loop: CASSLRASLNTDTQYF. CDR3 in DNA: TGTGCCAGCAGCTTGAGAGCGTCCCTAAACACAGATACGCAGTATTTT.

V gene TRBV19 combines with J gene TRBJ1-2; 7 bases agree with TRBD1. Germline V gives CDR1 LNHDA, CDR2 SQIVND (reference sequence). V gave up 1 base and J gave up 0 bases; unmatched junction bases: 8. The length of the CDR3 is 17 residues. The CDR3 reads CASSIAVRGQANYGYTF. CDR3 bases: TGTGCCAGTAGTATAGCAGTGAGGGGGCAAGCTAACTATGGCTACACCTTC.

This chain connects TRBV18 to TRBJ1-3; tentative D call: TRBD1 (5 bases). The germline V gene encodes CDR1 KGHSH and CDR2 LQKENI. The ends were cut back, 0 bases at V and 0 bases at J, with 12 bases in the middle. The CDR3 consists of 17 residues. The chain's CDR3 is CASSPPRGQSSGNTIYF. The CDR3 coding sequence is TGTGCCAGCTCACCACCTAGGGGTCAGAGCTCTGGAAACACCATATATTTT.

The chain recombines TRBV9 with TRBJ1-1; perhaps TRBD1 as D (6 bases). The CDR3 is made up of 18 amino acids. The V gene lost 4 bases and the J gene lost 0 bases, with 22 bases spanning the gap. The germline CDR1 and CDR2 sequences are SGDLS and YYNGEE. The CDR3 coding sequence is TGTGCCAGCAGCCCCCCCCGGGGGGCGCCCCCCATGAACACTGAAGCTTTCTTT. Translating it yields CASSPPRGAPPMNTEAFF.

In DNA, the CDR3 is TGTGCCAGCAGCCCGGAGGGGACGGCGGGCTACGAGCAGTACTTC. As protein: CASSPEGTAGYEQYF. V usage is TRBV7-2 and J usage is TRBJ2-7; tentatively, D is TRBD2 (6 bases). The germline CDR1 and CDR2 sequences are SGHTA and FQGNSA. CDR3 size: 15 residues. The V gene lost 5 bases and the J gene lost 3 bases, with 17 bases spanning the gap.

With respect to this clone: The same CDR3 also results from other DNA sequences found in this sample. The rearrangement links TRBV9 to TRBJ2-7; D not certain. Germline values: CDR1 SGDLS, CDR2 YYNGEE. This CDR3 is 13 amino acids long. V shed 2 bases and J shed 3 bases, with 9 bases lying between them. The DNA of the CDR3 is TGTGCCAGCAGCGTCGGTTCTAGCTACGAGCAGTACTTC. Translating gives CASSVGSSYEQYF.

This chain uses TRBV4-1 with TRBJ2-5; 7 positions agree with TRBD1. This CDR3 region has 13 residues. CDR1 and CDR2 from the germline V gene are MGHRA and YSYEKL. V was pared by 4 bases and J by 2 bases, with 1 base of the junction left unmatched. CDR3 in amino acids: CASSPGQQETQYF. CDR3 sequence (DNA): TGCGCCAGCAGCCCGGGACAGCAAGAGACCCAGTACTTC.

In DNA, the CDR3 is TGTGCCAGCAGCTTGAGGGGGGGCAAAAACATTCAGTACTTC. Amino acids: CASSLRGGKNIQYF. The chain uses TRBV5-6 and TRBJ2-4; possible D gene TRBD2, 7 bases. Trimming took off 1 base at V and 3 bases at J, with 8 bases between the two ends. The CDR3 is 14 residues long. Germline V gene sequence: CDR1 SGHDT, CDR2 YYEEEE. Supplemented by reference TRBV5-6 and TRBJ2-4, the full variable domain reads DAGVTQSPTHLIKTRGQQVTLRCSPKSGHDTVSWYQQALGQGPQFIFQYYEEEERQRGNFPDRFSGHQFPNYSSELNVNALLLGDSALYLCASSLRGGKNIQYFGAGTRLSVL.

This rearrangement joins TRBV5-1 to TRBJ2-5; D not resolved. This CDR3 spans 13 amino acids. Deletions cut 0 bases from V and 5 bases from J, with 8 bases between. Germline V gene lookup returns CDR1 SGHRS and CDR2 YFSETQ. The CDR3 bases are TGCGCCAGCAGCTTGGCCGGCGGCGAGACCCAGTACTTC. Its protein is CASSLAGGETQYF. Full variable domain (outside the CDR3, taken from reference TRBV5-1 and TRBJ2-5): KAGVTQTPRYLIKTRGQQVTLSCSPISGHRSVSWYQQTPGQGLQFLFEYFSETQRNKGNFPGRFSGRQFSNSRSEMNVSTLELGDSALYLCASSLAGGETQYFGPGTRLLVL.

V gene TRBV10-3 combines with J gene TRBJ2-3; the D is unclear. The CDR3 has 14 amino acids. V was trimmed by 4 bases and J by 2 bases, leaving 10 bases between them. Germline lookup yields CDR1 ENHRY and CDR2 SYGVKD. This chain's CDR3 is CAISGWSNTDTQYF. CDR3 sequence (DNA): TGTGCCATCAGTGGTTGGAGCAACACAGATACGCAGTATTTT.

The chain has TRBV6-5 and TRBJ2-5; 8 nucleotides match TRBD1. Germline V gives CDR1 MNHEY, CDR2 SVGAGI. V trimming: 5 bases; J trimming: 6 bases; junction bases outside the gene matches: 5. The CDR3 extends over 13 amino acids. The DNA of the CDR3 is TGTGCCAGCAGTGCGACAGGGGTGCAGACCCAGTACTTC. Protein product: CASSATGVQTQYF.

The V call is TRBV4-2, the J call TRBJ2-7; 7 nucleotides align to TRBD1. CDR1 and CDR2 from the germline V gene are LGHNA and YNFKEQ. Losses at the gene ends were 2 bases for V and 1 base for J; bases not matched to a gene: 2. The CDR3 has 14 amino acids. CDR3 amino acids: CASSQKTGSYEQYF. The DNA for the CDR3 is TGTGCCAGCAGCCAAAAGACAGGGTCCTACGAGCAGTACTTC.

This clone was seen a few times. The chain joins TRBV7-8 to TRBJ1-4; D is uncertain. The germline V and J ends were trimmed by 2 bases and 13 bases, with 14 bases remaining between them. Germline CDR1 is SGHVS and CDR2 is FQNEAQ. This CDR3 is built from 13 residues. The CDR3 region is CASSLLVGSGLFF. The CDR3 coding sequence is TGTGCCAGCAGCTTACTTGTAGGCTCGGGACTGTTTTTT.

The rearrangement links TRBV7-2 to TRBJ2-1; D unclear. The CDR3 runs 14 residues. Germline CDR1 reads SGHTA; CDR2 reads FQGNSA. Trimming took 4 bases from V and 4 from J, leaving 11 bases between them. CDR3 in amino acids: CASSSPVHYNEQFF. The DNA for the CDR3 is TGTGCCAGCAGCTCCCCGGTGCATTACAATGAGCAGTTCTTC.

The CDR3 reads CASSAPEMRGYTF. CDR3 sequence (DNA): TGTGCCAGCAGTGCCCCGGAGATGCGGGGCTACACCTTC. This chain uses TRBV2 with TRBJ1-2, with D hard to call. The CDR3 is 13 amino acids. Trimming took off 4 bases at V and 8 bases at J, with 14 bases between the two ends. In germline, CDR1 is SNHLY, CDR2 FYNNEI.

V usage is TRBV25-1 and J usage is TRBJ1-2; D gene uncertain. Germline V gene lookup returns CDR1 MGHDK and CDR2 SYGVNS. Trimming shortened V by 6 bases and J by 4 bases, and 12 bases separated the two germline ends. The CDR3 has 13 amino acids. CDR3: CASSERVTYGYTF. The CDR3 DNA reads as TGTGCCAGCAGCGAACGGGTTACCTATGGCTACACCTTC.

This clone turned up a few times. V usage is TRBV5-1 and J usage is TRBJ2-2, with D possibly matching TRBD1 (6 bases). CDR3 size: 17 residues. The V end lost 0 bases, the J end lost 5 bases, and 17 bases lay between the germline ends. Germline-derived CDR1 and CDR2 are SGHRS and YFSETQ. CDR3 DNA sequence: TGCGCCAGCAGCTTGGCTGGTGGGCAGGGGCGTACCGGGGAGCTGTTTTTT. Its protein is CASSLAGGQGRTGELFF.

This chain links TRBV7-2 with TRBJ2-5; 9 bases are a match to TRBD1. The J call may be faulty, since TRBJ2-7 better matches the DNA end. The CDR3 length is 14 residues. Germline V gene lookup returns CDR1 SGHTA and CDR2 FQGNSA. CDR3 DNA sequence: TGTGCCAGCAGTCACAGGGGGCTGGACTACGAGCAGTACTTC. Translation gives CASSHRGLDYEQYF.